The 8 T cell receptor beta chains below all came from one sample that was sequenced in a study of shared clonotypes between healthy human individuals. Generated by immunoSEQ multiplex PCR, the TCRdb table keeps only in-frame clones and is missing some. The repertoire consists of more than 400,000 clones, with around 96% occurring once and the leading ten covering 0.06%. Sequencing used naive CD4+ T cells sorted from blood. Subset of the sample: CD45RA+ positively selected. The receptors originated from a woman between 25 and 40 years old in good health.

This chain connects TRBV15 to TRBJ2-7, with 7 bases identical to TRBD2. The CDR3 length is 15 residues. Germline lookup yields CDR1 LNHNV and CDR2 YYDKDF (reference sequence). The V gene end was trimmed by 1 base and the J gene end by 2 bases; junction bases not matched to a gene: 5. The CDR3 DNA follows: TGTGCCACCAGCAGAGTCAGCGGGGCCACCTACGAGCAGTACTTC. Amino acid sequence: CATSRVSGATYEQYF.

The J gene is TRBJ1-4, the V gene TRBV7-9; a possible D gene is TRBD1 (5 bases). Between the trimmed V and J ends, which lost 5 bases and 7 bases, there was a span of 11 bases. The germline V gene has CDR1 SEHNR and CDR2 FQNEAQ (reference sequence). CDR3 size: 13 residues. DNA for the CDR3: TGTGCCAGCAGCCGCTGGGGCGGTGAAAAACTGTTTTTT. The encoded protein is CASSRWGGEKLFF.

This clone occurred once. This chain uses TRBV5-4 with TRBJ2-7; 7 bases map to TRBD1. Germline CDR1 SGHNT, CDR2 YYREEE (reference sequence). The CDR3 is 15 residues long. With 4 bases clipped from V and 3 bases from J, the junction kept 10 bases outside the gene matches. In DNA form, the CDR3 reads TGTGCCAGCAGCACCTACGACAGGGCAGGCTACGAGCAGTACTTC. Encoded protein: CASSTYDRAGYEQYF.

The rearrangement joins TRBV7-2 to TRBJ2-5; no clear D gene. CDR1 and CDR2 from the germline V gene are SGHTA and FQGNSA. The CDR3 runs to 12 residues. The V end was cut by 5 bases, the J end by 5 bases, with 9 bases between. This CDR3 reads CASSPLFETQYF. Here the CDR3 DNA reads TGTGCCAGCAGCCCATTATTTGAGACCCAGTACTTC.

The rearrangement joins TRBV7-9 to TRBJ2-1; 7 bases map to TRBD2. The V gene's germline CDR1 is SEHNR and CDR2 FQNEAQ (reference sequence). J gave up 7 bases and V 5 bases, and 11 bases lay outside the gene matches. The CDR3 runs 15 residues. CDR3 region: CASSPPASGENEQFF. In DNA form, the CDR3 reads TGTGCCAGCAGCCCACCCGCTAGCGGTGAAAATGAGCAGTTCTTC.

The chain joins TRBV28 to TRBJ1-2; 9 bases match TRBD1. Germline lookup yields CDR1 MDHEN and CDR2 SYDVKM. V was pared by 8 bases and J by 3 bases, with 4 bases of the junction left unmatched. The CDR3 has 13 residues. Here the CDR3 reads CASQTGGDYGYTF. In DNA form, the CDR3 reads TGTGCCAGCCAGACAGGGGGGGACTATGGCTACACCTTC.

The chain's CDR3 is CASSFHLVGTDTQYF. The CDR3 region has the DNA TGTGCCAGCAGTTTTCACCTCGTAGGGACAGATACGCAGTATTTT. The chain couples TRBV28 to TRBJ2-3; D is uncertain. Trimming shortened V by 3 bases and J by 3 bases, and 13 bases separated the two germline ends. The CDR3 is made up of 15 amino acids. Germline V CDR1 and CDR2: MDHEN, SYDVKM.

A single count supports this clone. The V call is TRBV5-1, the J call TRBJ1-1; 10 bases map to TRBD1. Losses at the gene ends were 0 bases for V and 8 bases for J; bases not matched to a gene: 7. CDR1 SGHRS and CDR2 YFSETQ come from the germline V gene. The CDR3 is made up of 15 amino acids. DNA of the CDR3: TGCGCCAGCAGCTTGGCCCCGGGACAGGGGACCGAAGCTTTCTTT. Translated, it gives CASSLAPGQGTEAFF.